This T cell receptor beta chain was retrieved from a study of cytomegalovirus exposure and HLA in healthy donors. Primers for the PCR totalled 60 Vbeta and 13 Jbeta. Assay used: immunoSEQ multiplex PCR; TCRdb lists only in-frame clones, some missing. The profile covers roughly 100,000 clones, with more than 65% appearing a single time and 10% taken by the ten largest. This CDR3 is built from 15 residues. The germline gives CDR1 SGHDT, CDR2 YYEEEE. Trimming cost V 4 bases and J 9 bases, with 21 bases left between them. A note on this clone: Its antigen is undetermined.

Donors were ostensibly healthy at sampling, although undocumented immune exposures were probable. The study's findings and limits: For TCR beta chains, V- and J-gene trimming was later linked to a missense DCLRE1C variant. Judged likely to be a sequencing artifact was a cluster of highly shared sequence variants. Among TCR beta chains, those listed as cytomegalovirus-associated numbered some 160.

The TCR sequence derives from a woman between 18 and 30 years old in good health and CMV-seropositive. The V gene is TRBV5-6, the J gene TRBJ2-3; possibly TRBD1 for D (5 bases). Material for sequencing was PBMCs. CDR3 bases: TGTGCCAGCAGCCGACGACAGACCGAGAAAGAGACGCAGTATTTT. It translates to CASSRRQTEKETQYF.